Described below is a single TCR beta chain sequence and its context. No antigen is known for it. RNA transcripts were the source from which TCR beta CDR3 regions were amplified. HTBI primers were used in a first-round RT-PCR, which preceded a second-round multiplex PCR. MiXCR, run by TCRdb on the multiplex PCR reads, gives a single entry per CDR3 protein. The sample comprises hundreds of thousands of distinct CDR3 sequences, 40% of which are singletons, and 44% rests with the top ten. This CDR3 is 10 amino acids long. Germline CDR1 and CDR2: DFQATT and SNEGSKA (reference sequence). V was clipped by 6 bases and J by 4 bases, with 6 bases between them. The data were taken from a study of Graves' ophthalmopathy and Graves' hyperthyroidism. Whole-study findings and limits: Blood contained most expanded thyroid clonotypes exceeding 0.001 frequency.

The rearrangement uses TRBV20-1 and TRBJ1-2; D is ambiguous. Sequencing was done on a sample of peripheral blood. The source of this sequence is an adult man with Graves' ophthalmopathy. In DNA, the CDR3 is TGCAGTGCCCTGGCCTATGGCTACACCTTC. The encoded protein is CSALAYGYTF.